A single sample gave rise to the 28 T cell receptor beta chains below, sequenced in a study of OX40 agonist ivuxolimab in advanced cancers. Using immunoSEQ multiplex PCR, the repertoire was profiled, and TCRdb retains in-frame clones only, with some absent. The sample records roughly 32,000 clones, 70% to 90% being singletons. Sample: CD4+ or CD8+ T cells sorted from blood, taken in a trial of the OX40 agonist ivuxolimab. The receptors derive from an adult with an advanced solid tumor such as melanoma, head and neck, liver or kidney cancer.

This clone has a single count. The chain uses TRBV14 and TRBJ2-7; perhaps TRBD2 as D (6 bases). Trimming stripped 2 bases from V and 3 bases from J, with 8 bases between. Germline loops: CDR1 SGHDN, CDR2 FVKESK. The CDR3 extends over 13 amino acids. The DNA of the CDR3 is TGTGCCAGCAGCCAAAGCGGGTACTACGAGCAGTACTTC. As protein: CASSQSGYYEQYF.

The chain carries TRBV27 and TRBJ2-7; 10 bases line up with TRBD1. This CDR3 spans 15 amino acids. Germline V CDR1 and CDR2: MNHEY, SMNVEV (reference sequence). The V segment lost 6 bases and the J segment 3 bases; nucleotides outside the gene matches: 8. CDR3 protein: CASRTRDRGGYEQYF. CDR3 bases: TGTGCCAGCAGAACGCGGGACAGGGGAGGCTACGAGCAGTACTTC.

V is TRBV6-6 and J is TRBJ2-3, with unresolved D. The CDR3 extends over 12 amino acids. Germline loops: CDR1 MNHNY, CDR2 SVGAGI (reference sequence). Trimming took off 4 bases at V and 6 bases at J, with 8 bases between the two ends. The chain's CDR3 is CASSFGMDTQYF. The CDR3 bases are TGTGCCAGCAGTTTCGGCATGGATACGCAGTATTTT.

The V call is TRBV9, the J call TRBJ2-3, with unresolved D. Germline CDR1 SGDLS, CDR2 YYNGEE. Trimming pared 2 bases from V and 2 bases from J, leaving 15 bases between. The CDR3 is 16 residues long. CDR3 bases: TGTGCCAGCAGCGTCTGGGGTAGAGACCTCACAGATACGCAGTATTTT. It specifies CASSVWGRDLTDTQYF.

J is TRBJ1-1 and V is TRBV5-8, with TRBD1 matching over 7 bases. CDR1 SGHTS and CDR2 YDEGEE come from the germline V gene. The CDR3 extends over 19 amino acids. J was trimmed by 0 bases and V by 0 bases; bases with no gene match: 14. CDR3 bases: TGTGCCAGCAGCTTGGAGGGGGCTTTGCAAGCCAACATGAACACTGAAGCTTTCTTT. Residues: CASSLEGALQANMNTEAFF. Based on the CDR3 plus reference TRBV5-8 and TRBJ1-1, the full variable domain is EAGVTQSPTHLIKTRGQQATLRCSPISGHTSVYWYQQALGLGLQFLLWYDEGEERNRGNFPPRFSGRQFPNYSSELNVNALELEDSALYLCASSLEGALQANMNTEAFFGQGTRLTVV.

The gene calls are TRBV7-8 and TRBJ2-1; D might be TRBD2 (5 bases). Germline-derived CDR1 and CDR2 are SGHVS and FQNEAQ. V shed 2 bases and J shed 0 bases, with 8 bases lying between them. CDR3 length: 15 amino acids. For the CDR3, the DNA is TGTGCCAGCAGCTTACGGGCGGGCTCCTACAATGAGCAGTTCTTC. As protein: CASSLRAGSYNEQFF.

The CDR3 sequence is CASSLGGGSNQPQHF. CDR3 nucleotide sequence: TGCGCCAGCAGCTTGGGTGGGGGTAGCAATCAGCCCCAGCATTTT. The chain employs TRBV5-1 and TRBJ1-5; a possible D gene is TRBD1 (5 bases). V was trimmed by 0 bases and J by 0 bases, leaving 7 bases between them. CDR1 and CDR2 (germline): SGHRS, YFSETQ. The CDR3 has 15 residues.

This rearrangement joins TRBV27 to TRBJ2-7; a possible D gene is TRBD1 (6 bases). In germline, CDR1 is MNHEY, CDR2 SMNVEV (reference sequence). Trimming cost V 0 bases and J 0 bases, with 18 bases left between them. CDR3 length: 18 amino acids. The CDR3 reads CASSLSGQGHLLSYEQYF. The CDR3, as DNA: TGTGCCAGCAGTTTATCCGGGCAGGGACACTTGCTCTCCTACGAGCAGTACTTC.

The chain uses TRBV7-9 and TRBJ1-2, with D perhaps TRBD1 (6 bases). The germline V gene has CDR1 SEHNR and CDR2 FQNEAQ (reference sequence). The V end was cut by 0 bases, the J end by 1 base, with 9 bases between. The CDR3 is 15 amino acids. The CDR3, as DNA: TGTGCCAGCAGCTTAGCGCAAGGGGGTAACTATGGCTACACCTTC. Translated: CASSLAQGGNYGYTF. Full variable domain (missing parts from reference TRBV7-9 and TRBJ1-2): DTGVSQNPRHKITKRGQNVTFRCDPISEHNRLYWYRQTLGQGPEFLTYFQNEAQLEKSRLLSDRFSAERPKGSFSTLEIQRTEQGDSAMYLCASSLAQGGNYGYTFGSGTRLTVV.

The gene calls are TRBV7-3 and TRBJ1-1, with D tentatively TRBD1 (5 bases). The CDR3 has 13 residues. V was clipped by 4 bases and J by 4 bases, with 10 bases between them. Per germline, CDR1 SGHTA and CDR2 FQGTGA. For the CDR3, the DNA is TGTGCCAGCAGCTGGGGGGTAGGCACTGAAGCTTTCTTT. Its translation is CASSWGVGTEAFF.

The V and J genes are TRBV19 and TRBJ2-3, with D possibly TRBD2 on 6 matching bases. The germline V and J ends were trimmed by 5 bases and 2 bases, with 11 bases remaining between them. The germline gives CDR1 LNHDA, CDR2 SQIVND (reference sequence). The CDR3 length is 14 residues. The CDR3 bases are TGTGCCAGTAGTCTATGGGGGGTCACAGATACGCAGTATTTT. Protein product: CASSLWGVTDTQYF.

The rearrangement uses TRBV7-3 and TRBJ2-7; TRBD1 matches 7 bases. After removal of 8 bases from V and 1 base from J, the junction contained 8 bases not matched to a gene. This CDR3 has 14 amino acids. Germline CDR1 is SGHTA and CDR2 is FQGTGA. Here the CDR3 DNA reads TGTGCCAGCGCCCCAGGGACAGCATCCTACGAGCAGTACTTC. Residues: CASAPGTASYEQYF.

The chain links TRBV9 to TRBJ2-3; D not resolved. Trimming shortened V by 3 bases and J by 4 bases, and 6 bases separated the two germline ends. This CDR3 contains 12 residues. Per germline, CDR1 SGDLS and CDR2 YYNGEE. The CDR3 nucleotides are TGTGCCAGCAGCGCACATCCAGATACGCAGTATTTT. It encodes CASSAHPDTQYF.

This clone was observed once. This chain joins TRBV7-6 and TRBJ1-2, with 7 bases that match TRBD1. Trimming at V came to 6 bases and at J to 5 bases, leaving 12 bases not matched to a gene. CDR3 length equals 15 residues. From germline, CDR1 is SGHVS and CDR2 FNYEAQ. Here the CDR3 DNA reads TGTGCCAGCAGGAACCCATTCCGACAGGGTTATGGCTACACCTTC. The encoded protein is CASRNPFRQGYGYTF.

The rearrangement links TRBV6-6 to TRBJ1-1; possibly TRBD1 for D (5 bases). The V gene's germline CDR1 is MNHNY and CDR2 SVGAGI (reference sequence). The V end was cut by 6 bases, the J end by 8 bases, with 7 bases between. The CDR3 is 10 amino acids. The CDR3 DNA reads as TGTGCCAGCAGACAGGTAGAAGCTTTCTTT. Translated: CASRQVEAFF.

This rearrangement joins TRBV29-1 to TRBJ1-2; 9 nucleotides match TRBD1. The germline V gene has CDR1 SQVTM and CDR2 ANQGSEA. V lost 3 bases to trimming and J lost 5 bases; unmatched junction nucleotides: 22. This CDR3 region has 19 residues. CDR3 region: CSVETGIWDREPISYGYTF. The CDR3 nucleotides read TGCAGCGTTGAGACTGGGATTTGGGACAGGGAGCCCATATCTTATGGCTACACCTTC.

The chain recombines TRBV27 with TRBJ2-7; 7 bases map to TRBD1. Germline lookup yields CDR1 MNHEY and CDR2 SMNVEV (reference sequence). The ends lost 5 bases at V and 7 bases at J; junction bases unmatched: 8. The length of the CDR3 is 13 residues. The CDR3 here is CASSGDRVDEQYF. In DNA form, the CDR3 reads TGTGCCAGCAGTGGAGACAGGGTTGATGAGCAGTACTTC.

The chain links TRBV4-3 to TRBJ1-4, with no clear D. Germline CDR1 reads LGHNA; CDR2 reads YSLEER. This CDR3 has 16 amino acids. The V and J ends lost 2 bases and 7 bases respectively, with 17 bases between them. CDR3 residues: CASSQWPPGQGEKLFF. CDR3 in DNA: TGCGCCAGCAGCCAATGGCCACCGGGCCAAGGTGAAAAACTGTTTTTT.

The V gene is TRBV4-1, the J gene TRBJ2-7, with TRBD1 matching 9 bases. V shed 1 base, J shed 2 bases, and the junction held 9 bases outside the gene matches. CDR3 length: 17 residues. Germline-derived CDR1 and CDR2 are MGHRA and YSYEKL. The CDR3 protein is CASSQARGQGDPYEQYF. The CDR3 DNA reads TGCGCCAGCAGCCAAGCTCGGGGACAGGGAGACCCCTACGAGCAGTACTTC.

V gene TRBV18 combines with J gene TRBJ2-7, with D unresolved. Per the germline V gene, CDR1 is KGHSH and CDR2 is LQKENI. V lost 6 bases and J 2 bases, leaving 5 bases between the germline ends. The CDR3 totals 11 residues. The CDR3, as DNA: TGTGCCAGCTCCCCCGCCTACGAGCAGTACTTC. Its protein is CASSPAYEQYF.

CDR3 protein: CASSLAGTSGGADTQYF. As DNA, the CDR3 is TGCGCCAGCAGCCTTGCCGGGACTAGCGGGGGGGCAGATACGCAGTATTTT. This chain uses TRBV4-1 with TRBJ2-3; 16 bases map to TRBD2. V shed 4 bases, J shed 4 bases, and the junction held 5 bases outside the gene matches. The CDR3 contains 17 residues. Germline V CDR1 and CDR2: MGHRA, YSYEKL.

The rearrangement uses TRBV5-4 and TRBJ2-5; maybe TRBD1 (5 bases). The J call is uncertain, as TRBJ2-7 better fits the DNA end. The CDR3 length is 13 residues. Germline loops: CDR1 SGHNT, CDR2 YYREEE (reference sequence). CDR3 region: CASSLAGFYEQYF. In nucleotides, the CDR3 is TGTGCCAGCAGCTTGGCAGGGTTCTACGAGCAGTACTTC.

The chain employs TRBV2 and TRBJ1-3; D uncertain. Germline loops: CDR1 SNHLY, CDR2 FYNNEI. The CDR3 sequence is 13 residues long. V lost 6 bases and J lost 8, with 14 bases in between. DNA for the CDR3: TGTGCCAGCAGCGGATTGGGTTCGGACACCATATATTTT. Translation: CASSGLGSDTIYF.

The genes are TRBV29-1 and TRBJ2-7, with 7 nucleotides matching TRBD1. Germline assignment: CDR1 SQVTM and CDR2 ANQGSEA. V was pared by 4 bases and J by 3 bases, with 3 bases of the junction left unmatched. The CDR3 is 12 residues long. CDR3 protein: CSVVTGVYEQYF. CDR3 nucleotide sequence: TGCAGCGTTGTCACAGGGGTCTACGAGCAGTACTTC.

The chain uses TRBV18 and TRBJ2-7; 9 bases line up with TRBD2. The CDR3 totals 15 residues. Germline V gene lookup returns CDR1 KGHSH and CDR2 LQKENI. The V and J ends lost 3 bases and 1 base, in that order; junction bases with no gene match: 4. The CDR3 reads CASSPERGASYEQYF. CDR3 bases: TGTGCCAGCTCACCGGAGCGGGGGGCTTCCTACGAGCAGTACTTC.

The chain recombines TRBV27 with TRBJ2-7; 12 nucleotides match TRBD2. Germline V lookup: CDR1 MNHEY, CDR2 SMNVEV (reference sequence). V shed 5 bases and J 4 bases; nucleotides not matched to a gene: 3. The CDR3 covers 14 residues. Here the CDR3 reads CASSPTSGGYEQYF. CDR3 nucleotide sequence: TGTGCCAGCAGTCCGACTAGCGGGGGATACGAGCAGTACTTC.

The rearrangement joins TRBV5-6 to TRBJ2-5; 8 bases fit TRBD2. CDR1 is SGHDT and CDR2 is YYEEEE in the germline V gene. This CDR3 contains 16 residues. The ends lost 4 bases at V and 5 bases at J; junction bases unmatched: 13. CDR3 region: CASSSPGLDTGETQYF. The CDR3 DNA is TGTGCCAGCAGCAGCCCGGGACTAGATACGGGGGAGACCCAGTACTTC.

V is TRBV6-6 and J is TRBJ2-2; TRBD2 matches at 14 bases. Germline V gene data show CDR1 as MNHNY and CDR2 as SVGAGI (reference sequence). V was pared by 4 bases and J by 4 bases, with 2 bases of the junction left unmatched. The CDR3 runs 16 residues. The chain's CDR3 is CASSLTSGGVTGELFF. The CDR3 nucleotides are TGTGCCAGCAGTTTGACTAGCGGGGGGGTCACCGGGGAGCTGTTTTTT.